The rows below give T cell receptor beta chains drawn from one sample of a study of CD8+CD57+ T cells in acquired aplastic anemia. Each CDR3 protein gets one entry after TCRdb re-called the reads with MiXCR. The sample has about 200,000 distinct CDR3 sequences; 65% are singletons. Sequencing input: sorted CD4+, CD8+, or CD8+CD57+ T cells (not recorded which) from PBMCs. Receptors originate from a human donor with aplastic anemia. The CDR3 runs from the conserved cysteine through the conserved F or W. The D gene is left open where the match is weak. Not every row has a clone size; where given, it reads once, few, many or a size class.

size: few
V: TRBV7-9
J: TRBJ2-5
D: -
CDR3: CASSEEVGWGLETQYF
DNA: TGTGCCAGCAGTGAAGAGGTCGGCTGGGGGTTGGAGACCCAGTACTTC

size: -
V: TRBV19
J: TRBJ1-1
D: TRBD1
CDR3: CASSGGTGTEAFF
DNA: TGTGCCAGTAGTGGGGGGACAGGCACTGAAGCTTTCTTT

size: -
V: TRBV20-1
J: TRBJ1-2
D: TRBD1
CDR3: CSASQDRARGYTF
DNA: TGCAGTGCTAGTCAAGACAGGGCGAGAGGCTACACCTTC

size: -
V: TRBV9
J: TRBJ1-4
D: -
CDR3: CASSPLPAVGEKLFF
DNA: TGTGCCAGCAGCCCGCTCCCAGCGGTAGGTGAAAAACTGTTTTTT

size: -
V: TRBV29-1
J: TRBJ1-6
D: -
CDR3: CSAGEGNSPLHF
DNA: TGCAGCGCTGGGGAGGGGAATTCACCCCTCCACTTT

size: few
V: TRBV4-2
J: TRBJ2-3
D: TRBD2
CDR3: CASRASGSADTQYF
DNA: TGTGCCAGCAGGGCTAGCGGGAGTGCAGATACGCAGTATTTT

size: -
V: TRBV12-3/TRBV12-4
J: TRBJ2-3
D: -
CDR3: CASSPARAGTQYF
DNA: TGTGCCAGCAGTCCCGCCCGGGCAGGTACGCAGTATTTT

size: -
V: TRBV10-1
J: TRBJ2-3
D: TRBD2
CDR3: CASSDSGGHRTQYF
DNA: TGCGCCAGCAGTGATAGCGGGGGGCACCGTACGCAGTATTTT

size: -
V: TRBV7-2
J: TRBJ2-3
D: TRBD2
CDR3: CASSSQAGGMGDTQYF
DNA: TGTGCCAGCAGCTCCCAAGCGGGAGGTATGGGAGATACGCAGTATTTT

size: -
V: TRBV24-1
J: TRBJ2-3
D: TRBD2
CDR3: CATSESSGGPITDTQYF
DNA: TGTGCCACCAGTGAGTCTAGCGGGGGGCCAATCACAGATACGCAGTATTTT

size: many
V: TRBV15
J: TRBJ1-1
D: TRBD1
CDR3: CATSRPFPGQGAVTEAFF
DNA: TGTGCCACCAGCAGACCATTTCCGGGACAGGGGGCGGTCACTGAAGCTTTCTTT

size: -
V: TRBV10-3
J: TRBJ1-4
D: -
CDR3: CAIRVGEDEKLFF
DNA: TGTGCCATCAGAGTGGGGGAGGATGAAAAACTGTTTTTT

size: -
V: TRBV10-3
J: TRBJ1-6
D: -
CDR3: CASSRIGDSPLHF
DNA: TGTGCCAGCAGTCGCATAGGGGATTCACCCCTCCACTTT

size: -
V: TRBV15
J: TRBJ2-1
D: TRBD1
CDR3: CATSSSSPGQGTPTEQFF
DNA: TGTGCCACCAGCAGCTCCAGTCCGGGACAGGGGACGCCGACTGAGCAGTTCTTC

size: -
V: TRBV9
J: TRBJ1-4
D: -
CDR3: CASRGTPGWEKLFF
DNA: TGTGCCAGCAGAGGAACTCCGGGTTGGGAAAAACTGTTTTTT

size: -
V: TRBV9
J: TRBJ2-7
D: -
CDR3: CASSAVLHSYEQYF
DNA: TGTGCCAGCAGCGCGGTCCTTCACTCCTACGAGCAGTACTTC

size: few
V: TRBV25-1
J: TRBJ2-3
D: TRBD2
CDR3: CASSDGTSGGSTDTQYF
DNA: TGTGCCAGCAGTGACGGGACTAGCGGGGGTAGCACAGATACGCAGTATTTT

size: -
V: TRBV27
J: TRBJ1-1
D: -
CDR3: CASSLSLFDEAFF
DNA: TGTGCCAGCAGTTTATCTCTTTTTGACGAAGCTTTCTTT

size: -
V: TRBV20-1
J: TRBJ2-7
D: -
CDR3: CSARDHRIFYEQYF
DNA: TGCAGTGCTAGAGATCATCGGATCTTTTACGAGCAGTACTTC